The 20 T cell receptor beta chains given below trace back to one sample, sequenced in a study of human T cells and chemical hapten exposure. Noted time point: pre-sensitization, week 0. Documented treatment: therapeutic diphenylcyclopropenone sensitization with weekly scalp DPC. TCRdb reprocessed the RACE reads with MiXCR, giving one entry per CDR3 protein. The sample shows 99,000 or so distinct CDR3 sequences, 11% of them seen only once. The sequenced sample was whole blood, obtained in connection with sensitization to the hapten diphenylcyclopropenone (DPC). Receptors were obtained from a woman aged 60 to 75 with alopecia areata. Some clones in this sample may be carry-over from other donors' samples.

This clonotype was recorded at least ten times. The chain combines TRBV24-1 with TRBJ2-1, with D hard to call. The CDR3 covers 13 residues. CDR1 and CDR2 from the germline V gene are KGHDR and SFDVKD. Deletions cut 5 bases from V and 4 bases from J, with 8 bases between. Here the CDR3 DNA reads TGTGCCACCAGTGGGGCAGATTACAATGAGCAGTTCTTC. It translates to CATSGADYNEQFF.

The table lists this clonotype with many counts. The chain uses TRBV19 and TRBJ1-5; 7 nucleotides agree with TRBD1. This CDR3 has 15 residues. Germline CDR1 LNHDA, CDR2 SQIVND (reference sequence). The trim removed 7 bases at V and 3 bases at J, leaving 9 bases unmatched. The CDR3 DNA sequence: TGTGCCAGTACTCCAATGGGACAGCCCAATCAGCCCCAGCATTTT. Protein: CASTPMGQPNQPQHF.

This clonotype was counted ten times or more. This chain joins TRBV18 and TRBJ2-3; 8 nucleotides match TRBD1. This CDR3 has 14 amino acids. J gave up 5 bases and V 4 bases, and 5 bases lay outside the gene matches. The germline gives CDR1 KGHSH, CDR2 LQKENI. CDR3 bases: TGTGCCAGCTCACAAGGACAGGGAATAGATACGCAGTATTTT. Translation: CASSQGQGIDTQYF.

The rearrangement uses TRBV19 and TRBJ2-3, with TRBD1 matching 8 bases. This CDR3 has 14 residues. The V gene end was trimmed by 5 bases and the J gene end by 9 bases; junction bases not matched to a gene: 10. Germline assignment: CDR1 LNHDA and CDR2 SQIVND (reference sequence). This CDR3 reads CASSRQGAQGTQYF. In DNA, the CDR3 is TGTGCCAGTAGTCGCCAGGGGGCTCAGGGAACGCAGTATTTT.

This clonotype was seen many times. This rearrangement joins TRBV18 to TRBJ1-2; 7 bases fit TRBD1. Per the germline V gene, CDR1 is KGHSH and CDR2 is LQKENI. V shed 4 bases, J shed 5 bases, and the junction held 10 bases outside the gene matches. CDR3 length: 15 amino acids. CDR3 sequence: CASSQTGTDGYGYTF. The CDR3 DNA is TGTGCCAGCTCACAGACCGGGACAGATGGTTATGGCTACACCTTC.

This chain uses TRBV24-1 with TRBJ2-3; D not certain. The V gene lost 3 bases and the J gene lost 6 bases, with 12 bases spanning the gap. CDR1 and CDR2 (germline): KGHDR, SFDVKD. The CDR3 has 14 amino acids. The CDR3 here is CATSDVSQGDTQYF. The CDR3 DNA is TGTGCCACCAGTGATGTCTCCCAAGGGGATACGCAGTATTTT.

This clonotype was detected only a few times. The chain has TRBV7-2 and TRBJ2-2; possible D gene TRBD2, 6 bases. CDR1 and CDR2 (germline): SGHTA, FQGNSA. The CDR3 extends over 15 amino acids. The ends were cut back, 5 bases at V and 5 bases at J, with 15 bases in the middle. CDR3 DNA: TGTGCCAGCAGCACCCGACTAGTAGTAACCGGGGAGCTGTTTTTT. It is translated as CASSTRLVVTGELFF.

This clonotype was picked up many times. The CDR3 nucleotides read TGTGCCAGCAGCTTGTTCGGCAACTATGGCTACACCTTC. Its protein is CASSLFGNYGYTF. This chain connects TRBV5-4 to TRBJ1-2, with D unclear. The germline V gene has CDR1 SGHNT and CDR2 YYREEE (reference sequence). The CDR3 totals 13 residues. The V end lost 1 base, the J end lost 2 bases, and 6 bases lay between the germline ends.

Ten or more counts support this clonotype. The rearrangement links TRBV29-1 to TRBJ2-6; D perhaps matches TRBD1 (5 bases). The CDR3 is made up of 15 amino acids. Deletions cut 6 bases from V and 0 bases from J, with 12 bases between. In germline, CDR1 is SQVTM, CDR2 ANQGSEA. CDR3 protein: CSVGDRSSGANVLTF. In DNA, the CDR3 is TGCAGCGTGGGTGACAGATCCTCTGGGGCCAACGTCCTGACTTTC.

This clonotype was observed a few times. This sequence joins TRBV7-2 and TRBJ2-5; no definite D call. The CDR3 loop spans 13 amino acids. Trimming shortened V by 1 base and J by 5 bases, and 8 bases separated the two germline ends. Germline V gene data show CDR1 as SGHTA and CDR2 as FQGNSA. The DNA for the CDR3 is TGTGCCAGCAGCTTAGACTTGGCGGAGACCCAGTACTTC. It specifies CASSLDLAETQYF.

This clonotype was recorded a few times. The rearrangement uses TRBV29-1 and TRBJ2-7; 7 bases line up with TRBD2. Trimming removed 7 bases from V and 4 bases from J; junction bases left unmatched: 7. Germline loops: CDR1 SQVTM, CDR2 ANQGSEA. This CDR3 has 12 residues. CDR3 in amino acids: CSATAGGYEQYF. The DNA of the CDR3 is TGCAGCGCCACTGCCGGGGGGTACGAGCAGTACTTC.

This clonotype was counted many times. The chain employs TRBV5-6 and TRBJ1-1, with D unresolved. This CDR3 is built from 11 residues. Trimming removed 2 bases at V and 4 bases at J, with 3 bases between. Germline values: CDR1 SGHDT, CDR2 YYEEEE. The CDR3 protein is CASSLSTEAFF. CDR3 bases: TGTGCCAGCAGCTTAAGCACTGAAGCTTTCTTT.

This clonotype was picked up a small number of times. The DNA of the CDR3 is TGTGCCAGCAGCGACCGCTGGACCAATTCACCCCTCCACTTT. This encodes CASSDRWTNSPLHF. The rearrangement joins TRBV6-5 to TRBJ1-6; D unresolved. This CDR3 is built from 14 residues. V gave up 6 bases and J gave up 7 bases, with 13 bases separating them. The germline V gene encodes CDR1 MNHEY and CDR2 SVGAGI.

At least ten counts were recorded for this clonotype. This chain links TRBV5-1 with TRBJ2-3; D may be TRBD1 (6 bases). CDR1 is SGHRS and CDR2 is YFSETQ in the germline V gene. V was pared by 1 base and J by 2 bases, with 11 bases between. The CDR3 runs 15 residues. CDR3 sequence reads: CASSLSGVSTDTQYF. DNA of the CDR3: TGCGCCAGCAGCTTGTCAGGGGTGTCCACAGATACGCAGTATTTT. The full variable domain, completed using reference TRBV5-1 and TRBJ2-3, is KAGVTQTPRYLIKTRGQQVTLSCSPISGHRSVSWYQQTPGQGLQFLFEYFSETQRNKGNFPGRFSGRQFSNSRSEMNVSTLELGDSALYLCASSLSGVSTDTQYFGPGTRLTVL.

This chain joins TRBV9 and TRBJ2-7; possibly TRBD1 for D (6 bases). CDR3 size: 14 residues. The V gene lost 4 bases and the J gene lost 6 bases, with 17 bases spanning the gap. Germline V gene lookup returns CDR1 SGDLS and CDR2 YYNGEE. CDR3 in DNA: TGTGCCAGCAGCCAAACAACAGGGAGCGGCGAGCAGTACTTC. Its protein is CASSQTTGSGEQYF.

This chain uses TRBV6-6 with TRBJ2-7; D is perhaps TRBD1 (8 bases). The CDR3 covers 15 residues. V dropped 5 bases and J dropped 2 bases, with 16 bases sitting between them. Per germline, CDR1 MNHNY and CDR2 SVGAGI (reference sequence). In DNA form, the CDR3 reads TGTGCCAGCAGTAACGGACAGGGAGGGACCTACGAGCAGTACTTC. This translates into CASSNGQGGTYEQYF.

There are many counts of this clonotype. The V gene is TRBV5-1, the J gene TRBJ2-4; TRBD2 is a possible D gene (5 bases). V shed 0 bases and J shed 1 base, with 11 bases lying between them. The length of the CDR3 is 16 residues. The germline V gene has CDR1 SGHRS and CDR2 YFSETQ. This chain's CDR3 is CASSLDGKMAKNIQYF. The CDR3 DNA is TGCGCCAGCAGCTTGGACGGGAAAATGGCCAAAAACATTCAGTACTTC.

This sequence joins TRBV5-1 and TRBJ1-2; D call uncertain. Germline V lookup: CDR1 SGHRS, CDR2 YFSETQ. The CDR3 is made up of 14 amino acids. Trimming took 4 bases from V and 8 from J, leaving 18 bases between them. CDR3 amino acids: CASSPGLGFWGYTF. The DNA for the CDR3 is TGCGCCAGCAGCCCCGGCCTAGGGTTTTGGGGCTACACCTTC.

This clonotype was observed many times. The chain employs TRBV6-1 and TRBJ2-2; 7 bases are shared with TRBD1. CDR1 and CDR2 from the germline V gene are MNHNS and SASEGT. V shed 6 bases and J 7 bases; nucleotides not matched to a gene: 8. CDR3 length equals 14 residues. CDR3 nucleotide sequence: TGTGCCAGCAGCTTCGACAGGGTAGACGGGGAGCTGTTTTTT. It specifies CASSFDRVDGELFF.

The chain joins TRBV13 to TRBJ2-7, with 9 bases that match TRBD1. The CDR3 sequence is 14 residues long. CDR1 is PRHDT, CDR2 FYEKMQ, per germline (reference sequence). V shed 5 bases, J shed 7 bases, and the junction held 9 bases outside the gene matches. The CDR3 loop is CASSLTEGTGEQYF. The CDR3 region has the DNA TGTGCCAGCAGCCTCACGGAGGGGACAGGGGAGCAGTACTTC. The whole variable domain, filled in from reference TRBV13 and TRBJ2-7, reads AAGVIQSPRHLIKEKRETATLKCYPIPRHDTVYWYQQGPGQDPQFLISFYEKMQSDKGSIPDRFSAQQFSDYHSELNMSSLELGDSALYFCASSLTEGTGEQYFGPGTRLTVT.